This passage covers 21 T cell receptor beta chains from one sample sequenced in a study of shared clonotypes between healthy human individuals. Profiled with immunoSEQ multiplex PCR; TCRdb holds only in-frame clones, not every one. The sample comprises about 1.1 million clones, around 82% of which are singletons, and 0.55% to 0.7% rests with the top ten. Sequenced: memory CD4+ T cells from PBMCs. The subset is: CD45RA-negative fraction. These receptors all come from a young man in good health. Some clones in this sample may be carry-over from other donors' samples.

The count of this clone is one. J is TRBJ2-3 and V is TRBV9, with 9 positions matching TRBD2. The CDR3 sequence is 19 residues long. CDR1 SGDLS and CDR2 YYNGEE come from the germline V gene. V was pared by 3 bases and J by 0 bases, with 14 bases of the junction left unmatched. The DNA for the CDR3 is TGTGCCAGCAGCGGAACCGGGACTAGCACTCTCGGTAGCACAGATACGCAGTATTTT. Translated, it gives CASSGTGTSTLGSTDTQYF.

The chain's CDR3 is CASPSGGGENTEAFF. In DNA form, the CDR3 reads TGTGCCAGCCCCTCGGGAGGGGGGGAGAACACTGAAGCTTTCTTT. The V call is TRBV28, the J call TRBJ1-1; maybe TRBD1 (6 bases). The CDR3 sequence is 15 residues long. V lost 8 bases and J lost 1, with 17 bases in between. CDR1 MDHEN and CDR2 SYDVKM come from the germline V gene.

This chain connects TRBV6-5 to TRBJ1-1, with D unresolved. V lost 8 bases, J lost 1 base, and 11 bases lay in between. This CDR3 has 13 residues. CDR1 MNHEY and CDR2 SVGAGI come from the germline V gene. Here the CDR3 reads CASRGWSNTEAFF. The CDR3 nucleotides read TGTGCCAGCCGTGGTTGGTCGAACACTGAAGCTTTCTTT.

This chain connects TRBV28 to TRBJ1-1; D uncertain. CDR3 length equals 12 residues. CDR1 and CDR2 from the germline V gene are MDHEN and SYDVKM. Trimming left V 3 bases short and J 7 bases short, with 9 bases between. The CDR3 spells CASSLWSVEAFF. The CDR3 DNA reads TGTGCCAGCAGTTTGTGGTCGGTTGAAGCTTTCTTT.

This clone appeared many times. The chain carries TRBV5-6 and TRBJ1-3; D is possibly TRBD1 (5 bases). There are 17 residues in the CDR3. The germline gives CDR1 SGHDT, CDR2 YYEEEE. The germline V and J ends were trimmed by 4 bases and 4 bases, with 21 bases remaining between them. CDR3 amino acids: CASSPMGTGVVGNTIYF. CDR3 DNA sequence: TGTGCCAGCAGCCCCATGGGTACAGGCGTCGTGGGAAACACCATATATTTT.

This chain links TRBV5-1 with TRBJ2-7, with D perhaps matching TRBD1 (6 bases). V lost 4 bases and J lost 2, with 16 bases in between. The CDR3 contains 15 residues. The germline CDR1 and CDR2 sequences are SGHRS and YFSETQ. CDR3 DNA: TGCGCCAGCAGCCCCGGACAGCGCTCCCCCTACGAGCAGTACTTC. Translating it yields CASSPGQRSPYEQYF.

The chain joins TRBV5-1 to TRBJ2-1; D uncertain. Trimming shortened V by 4 bases and J by 6 bases, and 8 bases separated the two germline ends. This CDR3 has 12 residues. Germline values: CDR1 SGHRS, CDR2 YFSETQ. In DNA form, the CDR3 reads TGCGCCAGCAGCATCCAGAGCAATGAGCAGTTCTTC. Translated, it gives CASSIQSNEQFF.

The CDR3 is CASSLGVTQYF. In DNA form, the CDR3 reads TGTGCCAGCAGCTTGGGTGTGACCCAGTACTTC. The J gene is TRBJ2-5, the V gene TRBV5-5; D unclear. The V end lost 0 bases, the J end lost 7 bases, and 4 bases lay between the germline ends. Germline V gene lookup returns CDR1 SGHKS and CDR2 YYEKEE (reference sequence). This CDR3 is built from 11 residues.

To note about this clone: Other DNA sequences in the sample encode the same CDR3. This chain links TRBV29-1 with TRBJ2-2; D gene unclear. V lost 7 bases to trimming and J lost 1 base, with 4 bases between them. Germline CDR1 SQVTM, CDR2 ANQGSEA. The CDR3 is 11 residues long. The CDR3 here is CSGRNTGELFF. The CDR3 DNA reads TGCAGCGGGAGGAACACCGGGGAGCTGTTTTTT.

This sequence joins TRBV2 and TRBJ2-3; perhaps TRBD2 as D (5 bases). CDR3 length: 15 residues. Germline values: CDR1 SNHLY, CDR2 FYNNEI. Trimming cost V 11 bases and J 2 bases, with 20 bases left between them. CDR3: CASQYGSSITDTQYF. CDR3 sequence (DNA): TGTGCCTCCCAATACGGGTCTAGCATCACAGATACGCAGTATTTT.

This clone appeared once. The rearrangement links TRBV10-3 to TRBJ2-2, with 7 bases lining up with TRBD1. The CDR3 is 16 amino acids. Germline V CDR1 and CDR2: ENHRY, SYGVKD. V gave up 0 bases and J gave up 3 bases; unmatched junction bases: 4. The CDR3 nucleotides are TGTGCCATCAGTGAGTCGTACGGGACAGACACCGGGGAGCTGTTTTTT. It yields the protein CAISESYGTDTGELFF.

This chain connects TRBV7-3 to TRBJ2-5; 9 nucleotides match TRBD2. The CDR3 is 15 residues long. Trimming at V came to 2 bases and at J to 1 base, leaving 2 bases not matched to a gene. CDR1 is SGHTA, CDR2 FQGTGA, per germline. The CDR3 is CASSLLAGPQETQYF. The CDR3 DNA reads as TGTGCCAGCAGCTTACTAGCGGGGCCCCAAGAGACCCAGTACTTC.

This clone was seen a few times. The chain is built from TRBV14 and TRBJ2-2, with D tentatively TRBD1 or TRBD2 (5 bases each). The V and J ends lost 3 bases and 2 bases respectively, with 10 bases between them. The CDR3 spans 15 residues. Germline-derived CDR1 and CDR2 are SGHDN and FVKESK. The CDR3 DNA follows: TGTGCCAGCAGCCATGACAGACTAAACACCGGGGAGCTGTTTTTT. As protein: CASSHDRLNTGELFF.

The gene calls are TRBV28 and TRBJ1-2, with D perhaps matching TRBD1 (5 bases). Looked up from germline, CDR1 is MDHEN and CDR2 is SYDVKM. The ends were cut back, 5 bases at V and 8 bases at J, with 15 bases in the middle. The CDR3 contains 13 residues. For the CDR3, the DNA is TGTGCCAGCAGTGGAGGGCAGGGACGGGGCTACACCTTC. Translating gives CASSGGQGRGYTF.

The chain couples TRBV15 to TRBJ1-4, with D unresolved. Germline V gives CDR1 LNHNV, CDR2 YYDKDF (reference sequence). Trimming cost V 3 bases and J 5 bases, with 19 bases left between them. This CDR3 is 17 amino acids long. The CDR3 sequence: CATSSRPIRDDNEKLFF. The CDR3 DNA follows: TGTGCCACCAGCAGCCGGCCGATCCGGGATGACAATGAAAAACTGTTTTTT. Looking up the rest from reference TRBV15 and TRBJ1-4 gives the full variable domain: DAMVIQNPRYQVTQFGKPVTLSCSQTLNHNVMYWYQQKSSQAPKLLFHYYDKDFNNEADTPDNFQSRRPNTSFCFLDIRSPGLGDTAMYLCATSSRPIRDDNEKLFFGSGTQLSVL.

V usage is TRBV25-1 and J usage is TRBJ1-1; 11 nucleotides align to TRBD1. Germline CDR1 reads MGHDK; CDR2 reads SYGVNS. V shed 3 bases and J 9 bases; nucleotides not matched to a gene: 6. The CDR3 is 14 residues long. CDR3 coding DNA: TGTGCCAGCAGTGAGCCCGGGACAGGGGGAAAAGCTTTCTTT. Its protein is CASSEPGTGGKAFF.

The gene calls are TRBV5-4 and TRBJ2-1; a possible D gene is TRBD1 (5 bases). The V end lost 2 bases, the J end lost 8 bases, and 14 bases lay between the germline ends. Germline V gene data show CDR1 as SGHNT and CDR2 as YYREEE (reference sequence). This CDR3 has 14 residues. In nucleotides, the CDR3 is TGTGCCAGCAGCTTACAGGCTGGCCTCGATGAGCAGTTCTTC. This translates into CASSLQAGLDEQFF.

Regarding this clone: Sequence at one end of the junction differs from germline and may be a read error. V usage is TRBV5-4 and J usage is TRBJ2-7; tentatively, D is TRBD2 (5 bases). This CDR3 spans 15 amino acids. Germline CDR1 SGHNT, CDR2 YYREEE (reference sequence). The CDR3 region has the DNA TGCGCCAGCAGCCAAGCGGTCTCCCGGAGGTACGAGCAGTACTTC. Its protein is CASSQAVSRRYEQYF.

Remarks on this clone: This may be a read error, as it is one base from a much larger clone. J is TRBJ1-1 and V is TRBV7-2; D may be TRBD1 (5 bases). The CDR3 covers 14 residues. V shed 2 bases and J shed 1 base, with 8 bases lying between them. Germline CDR1 and CDR2: SGHTA and FQGNSA. The chain's CDR3 is CASSLRGTNTEAFF. The CDR3 coding sequence is TGTGCCAGCAGCTTACGAGGGACGAACACTGAAGCTTTCTTT.

The chain carries TRBV5-1 and TRBJ2-2; a weak D match, TRBD2 (7 bases). Trimming removed 3 bases at V and 0 bases at J, with 15 bases between. The germline V gene has CDR1 SGHRS and CDR2 YFSETQ. CDR3 length equals 17 residues. The CDR3 DNA reads TGCGCCAGCAGCTATCGTCCGGGGGGCCCGAACACCGGGGAGCTGTTTTTT. Amino acids: CASSYRPGGPNTGELFF.

This rearrangement joins TRBV11-3 to TRBJ2-2; TRBD2 aligns across 7 bases. The CDR3 is made up of 15 amino acids. Germline assignment: CDR1 SGHNT and CDR2 YENEEA. Trimming took 8 bases from V and 2 from J; bases not matched to a gene: 8. This CDR3 is CASGQSSGNTGELFF. CDR3 coding DNA: TGTGCCAGCGGCCAATCTAGCGGCAACACCGGGGAGCTGTTTTTT.